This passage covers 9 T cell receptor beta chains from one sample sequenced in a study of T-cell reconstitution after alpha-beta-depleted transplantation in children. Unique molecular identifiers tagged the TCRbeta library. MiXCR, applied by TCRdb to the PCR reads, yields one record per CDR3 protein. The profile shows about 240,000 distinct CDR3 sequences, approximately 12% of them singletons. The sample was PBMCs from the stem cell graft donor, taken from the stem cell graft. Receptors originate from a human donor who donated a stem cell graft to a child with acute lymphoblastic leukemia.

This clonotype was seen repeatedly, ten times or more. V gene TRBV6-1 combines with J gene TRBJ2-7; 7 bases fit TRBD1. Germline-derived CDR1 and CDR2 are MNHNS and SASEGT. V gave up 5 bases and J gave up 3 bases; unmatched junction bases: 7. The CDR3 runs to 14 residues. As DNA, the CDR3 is TGTGCCAGCAGTAAACGGGACAGTTTCTACGAGCAGTACTTC. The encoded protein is CASSKRDSFYEQYF.

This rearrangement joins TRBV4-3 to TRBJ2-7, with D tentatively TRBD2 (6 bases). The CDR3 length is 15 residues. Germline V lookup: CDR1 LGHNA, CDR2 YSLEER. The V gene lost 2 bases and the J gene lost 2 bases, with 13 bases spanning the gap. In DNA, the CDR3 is TGCGCCAGCAGCCAAAATGGAGGGCCCCCCTACGAGCAGTACTTC. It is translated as CASSQNGGPPYEQYF.

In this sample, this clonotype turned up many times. The CDR3 DNA sequence: TGTGCCAGCAGTTCCCCCCCACTTACATGGTTTAACATGAACACTGAAGCTTTCTTT. This gives the protein CASSSPPLTWFNMNTEAFF. The chain employs TRBV28 and TRBJ1-1; D is ambiguous. The CDR3 is 19 amino acids. Trimming left V 4 bases short and J 0 bases short, with 24 bases between. Germline CDR1 MDHEN, CDR2 SYDVKM. Combining the CDR3 with reference TRBV28 and TRBJ1-1 gives the whole variable domain DVKVTQSSRYLVKRTGEKVFLECVQDMDHENMFWYRQDPGLGLRLIYFSYDVKMKEKGDIPEGYSVSREKKERFSLILESASTNQTSMYLCASSSPPLTWFNMNTEAFFGQGTRLTVV.

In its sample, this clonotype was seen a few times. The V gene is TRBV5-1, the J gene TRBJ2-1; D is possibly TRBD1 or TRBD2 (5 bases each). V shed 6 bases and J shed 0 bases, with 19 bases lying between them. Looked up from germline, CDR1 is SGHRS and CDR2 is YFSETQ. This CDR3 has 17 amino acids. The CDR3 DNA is TGCGCCAGCACCCTGGCCGGGGCCAGAGACTCCTACAATGAGCAGTTCTTC. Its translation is CASTLAGARDSYNEQFF.

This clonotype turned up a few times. CDR3: CASLFPRTGGTEAFF. Here the CDR3 DNA reads TGTGCCAGTCTCTTCCCAAGGACAGGAGGGACTGAAGCTTTCTTT. This sequence joins TRBV6-2 or TRBV6-3 and TRBJ1-1, with 7 nucleotides matching TRBD1. CDR1 is MNHEY and CDR2 is SVGEGT in the germline V gene. There are 15 residues in the CDR3. The J segment lost 5 bases and the V segment lost 9 bases, leaving 15 bases of the junction unmatched.

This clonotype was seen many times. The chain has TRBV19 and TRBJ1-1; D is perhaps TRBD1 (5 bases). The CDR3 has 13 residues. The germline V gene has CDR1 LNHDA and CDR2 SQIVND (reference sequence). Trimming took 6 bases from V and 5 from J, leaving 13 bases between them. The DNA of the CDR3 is TGTGCCAGTAGCGCAGGGTTCGGAACTGAAGCTTTCTTT. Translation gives CASSAGFGTEAFF.

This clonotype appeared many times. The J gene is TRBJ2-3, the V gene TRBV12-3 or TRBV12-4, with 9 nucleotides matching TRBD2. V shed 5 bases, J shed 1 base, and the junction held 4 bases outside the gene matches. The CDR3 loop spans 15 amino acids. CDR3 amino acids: CASSVGLAGTDTQYF. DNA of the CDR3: TGTGCCAGCAGTGTGGGACTAGCTGGCACAGATACGCAGTATTTT.

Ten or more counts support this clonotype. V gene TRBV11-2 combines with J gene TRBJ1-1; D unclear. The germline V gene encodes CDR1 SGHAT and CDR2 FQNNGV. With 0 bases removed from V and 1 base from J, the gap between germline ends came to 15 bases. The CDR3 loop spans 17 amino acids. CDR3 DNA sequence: TGTGCCAGCAGCTTAGATTTCATACTCTTTTCGAACACTGAAGCTTTCTTT. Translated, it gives CASSLDFILFSNTEAFF.

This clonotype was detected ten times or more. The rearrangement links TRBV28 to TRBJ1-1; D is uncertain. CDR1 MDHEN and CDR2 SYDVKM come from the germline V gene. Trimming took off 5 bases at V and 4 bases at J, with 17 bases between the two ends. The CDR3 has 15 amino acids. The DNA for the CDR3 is TGTGCCAGCAGTCCCGTAGGGCCGGGGAGCACTGAAGCTTTCTTT. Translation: CASSPVGPGSTEAFF.